What follows are 11 T cell receptor beta chains derived from one specimen sequenced in a study of blood T cell repertoires in COVID-19. Generated by immunoSEQ multiplex PCR, the TCRdb table keeps only in-frame clones and is missing some. The sample includes fewer than 300,000 clones, roughly 91% of them seen just once. Specimen: peripheral blood. The receptors come from a man aged 25 to 45 with acute or convalescent COVID-19.

The chain combines TRBV6-5 with TRBJ1-5; D is perhaps TRBD1 (6 bases). CDR3 length: 15 amino acids. V lost 0 bases to trimming and J lost 7 bases, with 13 bases between them. Per germline, CDR1 MNHEY and CDR2 SVGAGI. The CDR3 bases are TGTGCCAGCAGTTACTCTCAGGGGACGACGCAGCCCCAGCATTTT. Protein product: CASSYSQGTTQPQHF.

This rearrangement joins TRBV10-3 to TRBJ2-1, with 13 positions matching TRBD2. The CDR3 contains 16 residues. Germline CDR1 reads ENHRY; CDR2 reads SYGVKD. V lost 4 bases to trimming and J lost 4 bases; unmatched junction nucleotides: 4. The CDR3 spells CAISGRLAGGYNEQFF. For the CDR3, the DNA is TGTGCCATCAGTGGCAGACTAGCGGGGGGTTACAATGAGCAGTTCTTC.

This chain connects TRBV6-5 to TRBJ1-6; possibly TRBD1 for D (6 bases). Germline lookup yields CDR1 MNHEY and CDR2 SVGAGI. Between the trimmed V and J ends, which lost 5 bases and 8 bases, there was a span of 16 bases. The CDR3 extends over 15 amino acids. CDR3 protein: CASSPDRREYSPLHF. CDR3 DNA: TGTGCCAGCAGTCCAGACAGGCGGGAGTATTCACCCCTCCACTTT.

The chain couples TRBV29-1 to TRBJ2-3; TRBD2 agrees at 9 bases. CDR3 length equals 14 residues. Trimming at V came to 7 bases and at J to 3 bases, leaving 8 bases not matched to a gene. CDR1 is SQVTM, CDR2 ANQGSEA, per germline. CDR3 region: CSALSGRETDTQYF. The CDR3 DNA sequence: TGCAGCGCCCTTAGCGGGAGAGAGACAGATACGCAGTATTTT.

The chain has TRBV7-9 and TRBJ1-4; TRBD1 might be the D (5 bases). The CDR3 sequence is 12 residues long. Germline CDR1 and CDR2: SEHNR and FQNEAQ (reference sequence). Trimming cost V 3 bases and J 10 bases, with 9 bases left between them. CDR3 loop: CASSLGQGKLFF. CDR3 sequence (DNA): TGTGCCAGCAGCTTGGGGCAGGGAAAACTGTTTTTT.

The genes are TRBV3-1 (or the pseudogene TRBV3-2) and TRBJ2-3, with D possibly being TRBD1 (5 bases). Germline-derived CDR1 and CDR2 are LGHDT and YNNKEL (reference sequence). The V end was cut by 2 bases, the J end by 6 bases, with 21 bases between. The CDR3 has 17 residues. The CDR3 sequence: CASSQPSRQGDSDTQYF. The CDR3 bases are TGTGCCAGCAGCCAACCTAGTCGGCAGGGTGATTCGGATACGCAGTATTTT.

The chain carries TRBV20-1 and TRBJ2-7; 13 nucleotides agree with TRBD2. CDR1 and CDR2 (germline): DFQATT, SNEGSKA (reference sequence). CDR3 length equals 15 residues. V shed 3 bases and J 2 bases; nucleotides not matched to a gene: 4. In nucleotides, the CDR3 is TGCAGTGCTAGTCGGGGACTAGCGGGACCCTACGAGCAGTACTTC. This codes for CSASRGLAGPYEQYF.

The gene calls are TRBV7-9 and TRBJ2-3, with 10 bases that match TRBD2. After removal of 5 bases from V and 14 bases from J, the junction contained 10 bases not matched to a gene. Germline CDR1 SEHNR, CDR2 FQNEAQ (reference sequence). The CDR3 length is 13 residues. The CDR3 nucleotides read TGTGCCAGCAGCACTCCGACTAGCGGGCGGGTGTATTTT. Amino acids: CASSTPTSGRVYF.

The V and J genes are TRBV3-1 (or the pseudogene TRBV3-2) and TRBJ2-2; TRBD2 aligns across 12 bases. CDR3 length: 17 amino acids. Losses at the gene ends were 3 bases for V and 2 bases for J; bases not matched to a gene: 4. Per germline, CDR1 LGHDT and CDR2 YNNKEL (reference sequence). DNA of the CDR3: TGTGCCAGCAGCCACCCGGGACTAGCGGGCAACACCGGGGAGCTGTTTTTT. The encoded protein is CASSHPGLAGNTGELFF.

The chain joins TRBV5-6 to TRBJ1-1; D is unclear. Germline assignment: CDR1 SGHDT and CDR2 YYEEEE. The CDR3 extends over 12 amino acids. V lost 6 bases and J lost 4, with 10 bases in between. The CDR3: CASTLAGTEAFF. The CDR3 region has the DNA TGTGCCAGCACCCTAGCGGGCACTGAAGCTTTCTTT.

The V and J genes are TRBV11-2 and TRBJ2-5; TRBD2 is a possible D gene (6 bases). Deletions cut 8 bases from V and 2 bases from J, with 15 bases between. The germline V gene encodes CDR1 SGHAT and CDR2 FQNNGV. The CDR3 spans 14 residues. The CDR3: CASGGTVMQETQYF. DNA for the CDR3: TGTGCCAGCGGCGGGACTGTCATGCAAGAGACCCAGTACTTC.